The entry below describes one TCR beta chain. Its matching antigen is unknown. This CDR3 has 12 residues. Germline trimming cut 5 bases from V and 7 bases from J; bases unmatched to any gene: 4. The germline CDR1 and CDR2 sequences are SGHAT and FQNNGV. The data derive from a study of OX40 agonist ivuxolimab in advanced cancers. As for the study in general: Patients with hepatocellular carcinoma, melanoma, renal cell or head and neck cancer made up the dose-escalation patients. Checkpoint inhibitors had been given previously to roughly 36% of patients. Findings of the study overall: Among the nonresponders, some also had low normalized T-cell clonal expansion.

The protocol was immunoSEQ multiplex PCR, while the TCRdb copy is restricted to in-frame clones and leaves out a portion. The top ten hold 13% of the sample, which has around 46,000 clones, approximately 86% seen once. The sequences come from CD4+ or CD8+ T cells sorted from blood, collected in a trial of the OX40 agonist ivuxolimab. The origin of this receptor is an adult with an advanced solid tumor such as melanoma, head and neck, liver or kidney cancer. The J gene is TRBJ2-7, the V gene TRBV11-2, with TRBD2 identical over 8 bases. CDR3 nucleotide sequence: TGTGCCAGCAGCCCTCGGGGGGGGGAGCAGTACTTC. Translating it yields CASSPRGGEQYF. Using reference TRBV11-2 and TRBJ2-7 for the parts outside the CDR3, the full variable domain is EAGVAQSPRYKIIEKRQSVAFWCNPISGHATLYWYQQILGQGPKLLIQFQNNGVVDDSQLPKDRFSAERLKGVDSTLKIQPAKLEDSAVYLCASSPRGGEQYFGPGTRLTVT.